Below, 5 T cell receptor beta chains from the same sample are listed, as sequenced in a study of blood T cell repertoires in COVID-19. Sequencing used immunoSEQ multiplex PCR; TCRdb keeps in-frame clones, though not all of them. The sample lists more than 200,000 clones; around 85% were seen once. Sequencing used peripheral blood. These receptors were taken from a man at least 80 years old with acute or convalescent COVID-19.

This chain connects TRBV27 to TRBJ2-5, with D possibly being TRBD2 (5 bases). The germline V gene encodes CDR1 MNHEY and CDR2 SMNVEV (reference sequence). V was shortened by 4 bases and J by 2 bases, with 8 bases between the two germline ends. The CDR3 is 13 residues long. The DNA of the CDR3 is TGTGCCAGCAGTTCCACTAGACAAGAGACCCAGTACTTC. Protein sequence: CASSSTRQETQYF.

This chain links TRBV18 with TRBJ1-1; 8 bases align to TRBD1. The CDR3 spans 13 residues. V shed 3 bases and J 3 bases; nucleotides not matched to a gene: 0. Per germline, CDR1 KGHSH and CDR2 LQKENI. CDR3 sequence reads: CASSPGQDTEAFF. The CDR3 coding sequence is TGTGCCAGCTCACCGGGACAGGACACTGAAGCTTTCTTT.

J is TRBJ2-7 and V is TRBV6-5, with 7 bases lining up with TRBD2. Germline V lookup: CDR1 MNHEY, CDR2 SVGAGI. With V trimmed by 6 bases and J by 5 bases, 13 bases remained unmatched. This CDR3 comprises 15 residues. The CDR3 here is CASSSPRSGIDEQYF. The CDR3 DNA reads TGTGCCAGCAGCTCCCCCCGGAGCGGGATAGACGAGCAGTACTTC.

This chain links TRBV25-1 with TRBJ2-3; tentatively, D is TRBD2 (5 bases). V dropped 11 bases and J dropped 0 bases, with 15 bases sitting between them. From germline, CDR1 is MGHDK and CDR2 SYGVNS. The CDR3 spans 14 residues. The CDR3, as DNA: TGTGCCGCGAGCGGCGGACTTAGCACAGATACGCAGTATTTT. It is translated as CAASGGLSTDTQYF.

The chain is built from TRBV6-5 and TRBJ2-7, with TRBD1 matching over 9 bases. V lost 10 bases to trimming and J lost 0 bases; unmatched junction nucleotides: 10. This CDR3 region has 15 residues. From germline, CDR1 is MNHEY and CDR2 SVGAGI. The CDR3 reads CATISGTGTSYEQYF. The CDR3 DNA sequence: TGTGCCACAATCTCCGGGACAGGGACCTCCTACGAGCAGTACTTC.